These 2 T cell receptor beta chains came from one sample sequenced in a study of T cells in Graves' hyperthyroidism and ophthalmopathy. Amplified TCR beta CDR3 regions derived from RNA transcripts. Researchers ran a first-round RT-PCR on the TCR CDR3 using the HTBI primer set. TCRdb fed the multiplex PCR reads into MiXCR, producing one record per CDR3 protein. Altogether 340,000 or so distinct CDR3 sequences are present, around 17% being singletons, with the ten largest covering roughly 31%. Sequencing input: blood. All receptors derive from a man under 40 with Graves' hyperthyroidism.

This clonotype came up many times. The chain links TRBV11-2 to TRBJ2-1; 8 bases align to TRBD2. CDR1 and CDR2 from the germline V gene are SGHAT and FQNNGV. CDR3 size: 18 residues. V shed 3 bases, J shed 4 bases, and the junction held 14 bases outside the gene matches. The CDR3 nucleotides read TGTGCCAGCAGCTTCTATCTCGACGGGAGGGCCTCTTACAATGAGCAGTTCTTC. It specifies CASSFYLDGRASYNEQFF.

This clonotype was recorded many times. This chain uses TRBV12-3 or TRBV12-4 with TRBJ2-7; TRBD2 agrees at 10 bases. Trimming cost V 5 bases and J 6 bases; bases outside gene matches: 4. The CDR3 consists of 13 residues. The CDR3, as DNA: TGTGCCAGCAGTCGGGTAGCGGGGGGCGAGCAGTACTTC. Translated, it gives CASSRVAGGEQYF.